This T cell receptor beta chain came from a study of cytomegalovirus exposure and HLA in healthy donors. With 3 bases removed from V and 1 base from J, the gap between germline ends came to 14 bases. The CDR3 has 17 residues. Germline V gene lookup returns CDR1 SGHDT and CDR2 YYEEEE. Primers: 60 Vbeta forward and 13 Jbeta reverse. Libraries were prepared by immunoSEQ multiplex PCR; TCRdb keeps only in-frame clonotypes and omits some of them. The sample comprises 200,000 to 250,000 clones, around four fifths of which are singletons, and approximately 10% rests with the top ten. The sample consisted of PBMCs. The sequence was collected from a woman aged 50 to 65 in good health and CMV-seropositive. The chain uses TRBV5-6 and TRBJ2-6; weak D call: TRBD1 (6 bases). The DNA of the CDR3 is TGTGCCAGCAGCTCACCGGGACACACATCTGGGGCCAACGTCCTGACTTTC. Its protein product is CASSSPGHTSGANVLTF.